These 9 T cell receptor beta chains originate from one sample sequenced in a study of tumor-infiltrating lymphocytes in primary liver carcinoma. Extraction also yielded germline DNA, while blood RNA was obtained from unsorted whole blood. Starting material of 400 to 600 ng total RNA yielded TCR beta cDNA via a constant-region primer. It was through three nested multiplex PCR rounds of slightly modified ARM-PCR that TCR beta libraries arose. In the first two PCR rounds, TRBV1-TRBV30 forward primers were paired with a C-beta reverse primer, and each round lasted nine to ten cycles. TCRdb re-called the multiplex PCR reads through MiXCR, storing one row per CDR3 protein. Of 250,000 to 400,000 distinct CDR3 sequences in the sample, 50% to 70% were seen once. What was sequenced was peripheral blood. The receptor source for this set is a man in his forties with primary liver carcinoma and hepatitis B virus infection.

As concerns this clonotype: Being one base from a much bigger clone, this may be a read error. The V call is TRBV12-3 or TRBV12-4, the J call TRBJ2-2, with 7 nucleotides matching TRBD2. The CDR3 runs to 13 residues. The trim removed 7 bases at V and 7 bases at J, leaving 6 bases unmatched. For the CDR3, the DNA is TGTGCCAGCATGGCGGGAGCGGACGGGGAGCTGTTTTTT. Its translation: CASMAGADGELFF.

The chain has TRBV6-1 and TRBJ2-7, with 10 bases lining up with TRBD1. With 6 bases clipped from V and 0 bases from J, the junction kept 5 bases outside the gene matches. The CDR3 totals 15 residues. Germline V gene data show CDR1 as MNHNS and CDR2 as SASEGT. The CDR3 nucleotides are TGTGCCAGCAGAGGGGGACAGGGGAGCTCCTACGAGCAGTACTTC. As protein: CASRGGQGSSYEQYF.

About this clonotype: At one end the junction does not follow the germline gene, possibly because of a read error. The V gene is TRBV30, the J gene TRBJ2-5, with D perhaps matching TRBD1 (5 bases). The germline V gene encodes CDR1 GTSNPN and CDR2 SVGIG (reference sequence). The CDR3 consists of 15 residues. CDR3 nucleotide sequence: TGTGCCTGCAGTGTAGGGGCCAGTTCCCAAGAGACCCAGTACTTC. Its translation is CACSVGASSQETQYF.

Of note for this clonotype: Just one base apart from a much larger clone, this may be a read error. This chain uses TRBV14 with TRBJ2-7, with D perhaps being TRBD1 or TRBD2 (6 bases each). Germline CDR1 reads SGHDN; CDR2 reads FVKESK. CDR3 size: 13 residues. The DNA for the CDR3 is TGTGCCAGCAGCCCGAATCTGGGGGGCGAGCGGTACTTC. Translating gives CASSPNLGGERYF. Filled out from reference TRBV14 and TRBJ2-7, the complete variable domain reads EAGVTQFPSHSVIEKGQTVTLRCDPISGHDNLYWYRRVMGKEIKFLLHFVKESKQDESGMPNNRFLAERTGGTYSTLKVQPAELEDSGVYFCASSPNLGGERYFGPGTRLTVT.

About this clonotype: One junction end disagrees with the germline gene, perhaps due to a read error. The rearrangement joins TRBV2 to TRBJ1-1; 7 nucleotides align to TRBD1. The germline V gene has CDR1 SNHLY and CDR2 FYNNEI. The CDR3 is made up of 13 amino acids. CDR3 in amino acids: CASRIDDRAQASF. The CDR3 bases are TGTGCCAGCAGGATAGACGACAGGGCACAAGCTTCCTTT.

This clonotype was recorded many times. The chain recombines TRBV29-1 with TRBJ2-3, with D unclear. CDR1 is SQVTM and CDR2 is ANQGSEA in the germline V gene. Trimming took off 6 bases at V and 2 bases at J, with 15 bases between the two ends. The CDR3 spans 14 residues. The CDR3 nucleotides read TGCAGCGTAAAGGGTAGAACCCCCACAGATACGCAGTATTTT. It translates to CSVKGRTPTDTQYF.

The chain joins TRBV24-1 to TRBJ2-6, with 8 bases fitting TRBD1. This CDR3 has 18 amino acids. V shed 7 bases and J 0 bases; nucleotides not matched to a gene: 10. The germline V gene encodes CDR1 KGHDR and CDR2 SFDVKD. The CDR3 loop reads CATSHRGQASSGANVLTF. In DNA, the CDR3 is TGTGCCACCAGCCACCGGGGACAGGCCTCCTCTGGGGCCAACGTCCTGACTTTC.

For this clonotype: One end of the junction does not line up with germline, which may come from a read error. This chain uses TRBV5-4 with TRBJ2-2, with TRBD2 as a possible D gene (6 bases). Germline lookup yields CDR1 SGHNT and CDR2 YYREEE (reference sequence). CDR3 size: 16 residues. The DNA for the CDR3 is TGTGCCAGCAGCTTGACTAGCAGGAGTCGGACCGGGGAGCTGCTTTTT. Protein product: CASSLTSRSRTGELLF.

Points on this clonotype: One end of the junction varies from germline; a read error may be responsible. The rearrangement uses TRBV29-1 and TRBJ2-5; perhaps TRBD1 as D (6 bases). Germline V lookup: CDR1 SQVTM, CDR2 ANQGSEA. CDR3 length: 16 amino acids. CDR3 coding DNA: TGCGGCGTCCTTAAGGGGGTCAGCAAGAGCAAAGAGACCCAGTACTTC. Protein sequence: CGVLKGVSKSKETQYF.